What follows is one T cell receptor (beta chain) and its context. Antigen unknown. This sample is drawn from a study of cytomegalovirus exposure and HLA in healthy donors. Study-level findings and limits: Researchers reported in a later analysis that common viral pathogens appeared linked to several top clusters.

This CDR3 region has 14 residues. In germline, CDR1 is KGHSY, CDR2 FQNENV. V dropped 0 bases and J dropped 1 base, with 6 bases sitting between them. Use of 60 Vbeta and 13 Jbeta primers characterized the PCR. The method was immunoSEQ multiplex PCR; TCRdb's version includes in-frame clones alone and lacks a portion of them. This table has some 150,000 clones, around 80% appearing once. The material sequenced was PBMCs. The V gene is TRBV16, the J gene TRBJ1-1; tentatively, D is TRBD1 (5 bases). This clonotype was sampled from a female donor in good health and CMV-seropositive. CDR3 amino acids: CASSQSGGNTEAFF. In DNA form, the CDR3 reads TGTGCCAGCAGCCAATCGGGGGGGAACACTGAAGCTTTCTTT.